This TCR beta chain came from a study of blood T cell repertoires in COVID-19. Study context: Nucleic acid was either cDNA or gDNA, and it came from T cells, B-cell-depleted T cells, or PBMCs.

This CDR3 contains 13 residues. CDR1 is SEHNR and CDR2 is FQNEAQ in the germline V gene (reference sequence). J gave up 6 bases and V 4 bases, and 6 bases lay outside the gene matches. Under the authors' procedure: Using reference gene primer amplification, nucleated cell counts were estimated. Assay used: immunoSEQ multiplex PCR; TCRdb lists only in-frame clones, some missing. Clonal size and the V and J genes are those of that table, whereas D and trimming came from the DNA. The sample gives some 270,000 clones, approximately 90% of which show up once; around 0.84% is in the top ten. The chain recombines TRBV7-9 with TRBJ2-7; TRBD1 matches 7 bases. The sample taken for sequencing was peripheral blood. The origin of this receptor is a man aged 30 to 39 with acute or convalescent COVID-19. This chain's CDR3 is CASSSDRVREQYF. CDR3 DNA: TGTGCCAGCAGCTCCGACAGGGTACGCGAGCAGTACTTC.